This T cell receptor (beta chain) was captured in a study of T cells in localized non-small cell lung cancer (dated by TCRdb to the early 2020s). Regarding the research as a whole: T cell repertoires of 200 to 250 early-stage NSCLC patients were analyzed, with tumors being compared against uninvolved tumor-adjacent lungs. The cohort was made up of 200 to 250 treatment-naive NSCLC patients whose localized lung tumors had been resected. A mean age of 66.3 years was recorded for the NSCLC patients, of whom roughly 130 were male and 95 to 110 were female. The paper's findings and limits, for the study overall: Higher blood T cell density associated with longer overall survival, while higher adjacent-lung clonality associated with shorter survival. Because multi-region sequencing of the tumors was not done, intratumor heterogeneity could not be ruled out. Because of the exploratory design, TCR variables were selected using unadjusted p-values without false-discovery rate correction. The highest T cell clonality was observed in uninvolved tumor-adjacent lung, where clonality exceeded that of tumor, suggesting that antigenic responses were more focused in uninvolved tumor-adjacent lung. A median of about 61 of the top 100 tumor clones turned up in the paired uninvolved adjacent lung, and 28 of those clones also ranked among the top 100 of that same adjacent lung.

Relative to germline, V is missing 0 bases and J is missing 4 bases, with 5 bases of the junction outside any gene match. Spanning cysteine to phenylalanine, the CDR3 consists of 15 amino acids. Of all the DNA, just the CDR3 is kept, 45 bases in frame from base 1. Via the germline V gene, CDR1 is SGDLS and CDR2 YYNGEE. This clone was picked up a small number of times. No cognate antigen has been identified for it. No base quality information exists; no much larger clone differs at one position. At diagnosis, tumor, uninvolved tumor-adjacent lung and peripheral blood were collected and then preserved as a mix of FFPE and fresh-frozen material. The immunoSEQ Assay was used to sequence TCR beta CDR3 regions from DNA. As for how the authors treated the data: To compute T cell density, TCR beta template counts were normalized to usable DNA, which was estimated by amplifying housekeeping genes. Richness was estimated using the preseqR package, with extrapolation to 400,000 templates for PBMC samples and to 120,000 templates for tissue samples. Clonality was defined by subtracting Pielou's evenness from one. To identify tissue-enriched TCRs, differential abundance testing was run on productive amino-acid clonotypes with a minimum total count of 5 and an alpha of 0.1. The Jaccard Index and the Morisita Overlap Index were used to quantify repertoire overlap between compartments. TCR beta CDR3s were clustered by GLIPH together with public tetramer-defined viral CDR3s, and at least three viral sequences plus V-gene enrichment were required for viral motifs. Held by TCRdb, this immuneACCESS table contains in-frame sequences only and omits some clones. Under half of the omission traces to an unresolved V gene where checked; the cause of the rest is unknown. V, J and clone size were drawn from that table, and D and trimming were deduced from the DNA. This sample comprises about 5,200 clones, approximately 33% of them detected only once. The ten largest account for less than 8% of the sample.

The sequence links TRBV9 to TRBJ2-7; 9 nucleotides in the junction match TRBD1. The material sequenced was lung tumor tissue, taken before any cancer treatment. This receptor was obtained from a female donor of 60 years or more with stage I lung adenocarcinoma. The CDR3 amino acid sequence is: CASSVGLGQGYEQYF. The DNA is as follows: TGTGCCAGCAGCGTAGGGTTGGGACAGGGTTACGAGCAGTACTTC.